This paragraph reports one T cell receptor (beta chain). The data are from a study of blood T cell repertoires in COVID-19. Looking at the study overall: The samples span acute and convalescent COVID-19 from the United States, Italy and Spain. Sample material is recorded as cDNA or gDNA derived from T cells, B-cell-depleted T cells, or PBMCs.

Per germline, CDR1 SGHNT and CDR2 YYREEE (reference sequence). J lost 4 bases, V lost 6 bases, and 11 bases had no gene match. The CDR3 consists of 15 residues. As originally analysed: By means of reference gene primer amplification, nucleated cell counts were estimated. Sequenced by immunoSEQ multiplex PCR; TCRdb stores in-frame clones only, minus some. V and J calls and clone size are copied from that table; D and trimming were computed from the DNA. The sample contains some 100,000 clones, around 83% of which appear only once. Sequencing was carried out using peripheral blood. This clonotype was obtained from a woman of 80 years or more with active or convalescent COVID-19. The chain couples TRBV5-4 to TRBJ2-5; 8 bases map to TRBD1. In DNA form, the CDR3 reads TGTGCCAGCAACCTTATCGACAGGGGCGGAGAGACCCAGTACTTC. It codes for CASNLIDRGGETQYF.